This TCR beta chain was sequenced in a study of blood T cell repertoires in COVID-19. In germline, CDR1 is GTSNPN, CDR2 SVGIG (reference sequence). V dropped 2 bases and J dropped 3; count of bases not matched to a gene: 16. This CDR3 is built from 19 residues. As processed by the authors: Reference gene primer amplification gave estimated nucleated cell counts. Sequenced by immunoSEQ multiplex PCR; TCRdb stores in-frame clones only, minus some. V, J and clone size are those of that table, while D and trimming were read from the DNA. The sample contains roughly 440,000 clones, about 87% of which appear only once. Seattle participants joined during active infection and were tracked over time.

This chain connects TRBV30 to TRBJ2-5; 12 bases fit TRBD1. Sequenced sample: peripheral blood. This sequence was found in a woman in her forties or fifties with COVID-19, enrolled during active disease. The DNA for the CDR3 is TGTGCCTGGAGTCGATATGGGACAGGGGGCGCCGAGGGGGAAGAGACCCAGTACTTC. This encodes CAWSRYGTGGAEGEETQYF.